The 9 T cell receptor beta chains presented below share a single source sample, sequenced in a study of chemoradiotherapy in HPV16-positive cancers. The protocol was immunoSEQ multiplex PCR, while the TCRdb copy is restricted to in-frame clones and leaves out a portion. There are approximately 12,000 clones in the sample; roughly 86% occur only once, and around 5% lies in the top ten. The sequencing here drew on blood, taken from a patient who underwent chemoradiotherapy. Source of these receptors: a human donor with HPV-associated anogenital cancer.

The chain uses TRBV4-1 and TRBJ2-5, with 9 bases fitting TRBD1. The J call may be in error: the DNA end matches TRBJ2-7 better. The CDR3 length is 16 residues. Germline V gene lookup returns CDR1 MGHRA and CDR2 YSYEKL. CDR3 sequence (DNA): TGCGCCAGCAGCCAAGATAGGGGGACAGGGTTCCTCGAGCAGTACTTC. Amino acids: CASSQDRGTGFLEQYF.

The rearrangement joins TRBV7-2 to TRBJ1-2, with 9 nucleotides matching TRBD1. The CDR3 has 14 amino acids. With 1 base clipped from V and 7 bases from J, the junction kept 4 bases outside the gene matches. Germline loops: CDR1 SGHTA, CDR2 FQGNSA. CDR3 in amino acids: CASSLGDRESGYTF. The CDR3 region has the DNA TGTGCCAGCAGCTTAGGGGACAGGGAAAGTGGCTACACCTTC.

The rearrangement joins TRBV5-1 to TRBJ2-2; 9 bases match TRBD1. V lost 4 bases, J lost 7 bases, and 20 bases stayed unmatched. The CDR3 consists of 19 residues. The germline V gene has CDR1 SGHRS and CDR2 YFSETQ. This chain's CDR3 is CASSPKDRGGAVGDGELFF. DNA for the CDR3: TGCGCCAGCAGCCCGAAGGACAGGGGCGGGGCTGTTGGAGACGGGGAGCTGTTTTTT.

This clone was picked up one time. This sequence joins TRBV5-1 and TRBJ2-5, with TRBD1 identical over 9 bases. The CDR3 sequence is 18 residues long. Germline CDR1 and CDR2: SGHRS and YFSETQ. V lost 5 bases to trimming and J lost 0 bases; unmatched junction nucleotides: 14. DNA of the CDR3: TGCGCCAGCAGTACCGCGTTTACCGGGACAGGGAACCAAGAGACCCAGTACTTC. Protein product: CASSTAFTGTGNQETQYF.

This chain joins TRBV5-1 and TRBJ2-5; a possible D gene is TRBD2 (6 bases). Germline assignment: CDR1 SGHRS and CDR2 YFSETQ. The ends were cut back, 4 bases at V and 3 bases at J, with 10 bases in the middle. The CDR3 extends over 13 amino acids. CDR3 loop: CASSPGVEETQYF. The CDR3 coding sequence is TGCGCCAGCAGCCCGGGGGTAGAAGAGACCCAGTACTTC.

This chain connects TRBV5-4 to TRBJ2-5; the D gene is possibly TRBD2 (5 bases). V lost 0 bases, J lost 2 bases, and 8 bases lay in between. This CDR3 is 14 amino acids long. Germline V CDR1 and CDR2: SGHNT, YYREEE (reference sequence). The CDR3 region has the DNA TGTGCCAGCAGCTTGGCCGGGGTTCAAGAGACCCAGTACTTC. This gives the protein CASSLAGVQETQYF.

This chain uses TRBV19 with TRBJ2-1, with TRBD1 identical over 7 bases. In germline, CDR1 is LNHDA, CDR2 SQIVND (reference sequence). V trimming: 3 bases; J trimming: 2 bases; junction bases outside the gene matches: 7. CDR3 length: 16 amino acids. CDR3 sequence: CASSINRDSPYNEQFF. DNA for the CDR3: TGTGCCAGTAGTATCAACCGGGACAGCCCCTACAATGAGCAGTTCTTC.

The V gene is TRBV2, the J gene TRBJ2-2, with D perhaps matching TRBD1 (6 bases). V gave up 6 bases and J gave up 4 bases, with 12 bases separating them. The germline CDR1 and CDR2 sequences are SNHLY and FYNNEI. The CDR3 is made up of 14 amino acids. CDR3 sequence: CASSTGFSTGELFF. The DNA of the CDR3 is TGTGCCAGCAGCACAGGGTTTTCCACCGGGGAGCTGTTTTTT.

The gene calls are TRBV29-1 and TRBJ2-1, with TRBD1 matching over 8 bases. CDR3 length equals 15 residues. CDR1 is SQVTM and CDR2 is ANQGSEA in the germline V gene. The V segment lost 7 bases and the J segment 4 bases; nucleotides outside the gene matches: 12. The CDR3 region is CSAPVQGVNYNEQFF. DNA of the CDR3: TGCAGCGCCCCGGTACAGGGGGTAAATTACAATGAGCAGTTCTTC.